The 4 T cell receptor beta chains reported below all come from one sample, sequenced in a study of shared T cell receptors in the human thymus. Using immunoSEQ multiplex PCR, the repertoire was profiled, and TCRdb retains in-frame clones only, with some absent. The data show roughly 700,000 clones, with around 87% seen just once and approximately 0.011% held by the top ten. These same data were also listed under a study on human thymus T cells.

The source material was thymocytes. These receptors were taken from a boy under two years old with a congenital heart defect.

The chain combines TRBV2 with TRBJ2-2, with a weak D call TRBD1 (6 bases). Trimming stripped 8 bases from V and 2 bases from J, with 12 bases between. The V gene's germline CDR1 is SNHLY and CDR2 FYNNEI. This CDR3 is built from 14 residues. The CDR3 loop reads CASLGQTNTGELFF. The DNA for the CDR3 is TGTGCCAGCCTCGGACAGACAAACACCGGGGAGCTGTTTTTT.

This chain connects TRBV7-2 to TRBJ2-3; 9 positions match TRBD1. The CDR3 extends over 17 amino acids. From germline, CDR1 is SGHTA and CDR2 FQGNSA. V shed 5 bases and J 3 bases; nucleotides not matched to a gene: 12. CDR3 coding DNA: TGTGCCAGCAGCCCCGTCCGGGACAGGGCGGAGACAGATACGCAGTATTTT. Encoded protein: CASSPVRDRAETDTQYF. Drawing the rest from reference TRBV7-2 and TRBJ2-3, the complete variable domain is GAGVSQSPSNKVTEKGKDVELRCDPISGHTALYWYRQSLGQGLEFLIYFQGNSAPDKSGLPSDRFSAERTGGSVSTLTIQRTQQEDSAVYLCASSPVRDRAETDTQYFGPGTRLTVL.

The rearrangement uses TRBV4-2 and TRBJ1-1; the match to TRBD1 covers 10 bases. This CDR3 has 19 amino acids. The germline gives CDR1 LGHNA, CDR2 YNFKEQ. The V and J ends lost 1 base and 5 bases, in that order; junction bases with no gene match: 16. CDR3 nucleotides: TGTGCCAGCAGCCAAGCAAGGTTTGGACAGGGGGGAAGAGGGACTGAAGCTTTCTTT. The encoded protein is CASSQARFGQGGRGTEAFF.

The chain carries TRBV5-1 and TRBJ1-1; 8 nucleotides agree with TRBD1. This CDR3 is 15 amino acids long. J lost 3 bases, V lost 4 bases, and 8 bases had no gene match. Germline loops: CDR1 SGHRS, CDR2 YFSETQ. CDR3 protein: CASSPSQGGDTEAFF. The CDR3 DNA follows: TGCGCCAGCAGCCCATCACAGGGGGGAGACACTGAAGCTTTCTTT. The whole variable domain, remainder taken from reference TRBV5-1 and TRBJ1-1, is KAGVTQTPRYLIKTRGQQVTLSCSPISGHRSVSWYQQTPGQGLQFLFEYFSETQRNKGNFPGRFSGRQFSNSRSEMNVSTLELGDSALYLCASSPSQGGDTEAFFGQGTRLTVV.